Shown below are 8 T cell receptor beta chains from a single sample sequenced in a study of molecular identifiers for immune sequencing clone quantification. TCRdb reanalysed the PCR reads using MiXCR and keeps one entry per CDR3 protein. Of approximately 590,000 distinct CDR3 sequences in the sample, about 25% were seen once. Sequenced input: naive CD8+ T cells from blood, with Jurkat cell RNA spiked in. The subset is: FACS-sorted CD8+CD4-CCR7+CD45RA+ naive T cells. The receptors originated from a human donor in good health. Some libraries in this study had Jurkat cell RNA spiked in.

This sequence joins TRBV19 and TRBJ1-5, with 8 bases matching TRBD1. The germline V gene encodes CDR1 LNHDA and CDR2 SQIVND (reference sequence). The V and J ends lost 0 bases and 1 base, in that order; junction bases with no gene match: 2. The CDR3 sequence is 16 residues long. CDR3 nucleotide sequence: TGTGCCAGTAGTATAGAAACAGGGGGAAGCAATCAGCCCCAGCATTTT. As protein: CASSIETGGSNQPQHF.

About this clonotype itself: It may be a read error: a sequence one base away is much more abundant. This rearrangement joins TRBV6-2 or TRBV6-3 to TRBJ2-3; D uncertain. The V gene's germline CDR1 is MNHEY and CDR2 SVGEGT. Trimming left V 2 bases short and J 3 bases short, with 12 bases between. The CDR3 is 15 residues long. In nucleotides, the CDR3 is TGTGCCAGCAGTTACAGCGAGGCAATTACAGATACGCAGTATTTT. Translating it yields CASSYSEAITDTQYF.

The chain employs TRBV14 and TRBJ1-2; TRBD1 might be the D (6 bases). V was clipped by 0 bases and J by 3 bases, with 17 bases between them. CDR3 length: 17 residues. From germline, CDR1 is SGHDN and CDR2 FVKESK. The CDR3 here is CASSQEGGTRWDYGYTF. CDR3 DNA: TGTGCCAGCAGCCAAGAAGGAGGGACACGGTGGGACTATGGCTACACCTTC.

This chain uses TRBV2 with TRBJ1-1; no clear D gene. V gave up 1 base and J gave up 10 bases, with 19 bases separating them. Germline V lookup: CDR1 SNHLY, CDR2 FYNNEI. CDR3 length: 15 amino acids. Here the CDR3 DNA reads TGTGCCAGCAGTGAAGATTTTTATGAGGGTCGGGGAGCTTTCTTT. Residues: CASSEDFYEGRGAFF.

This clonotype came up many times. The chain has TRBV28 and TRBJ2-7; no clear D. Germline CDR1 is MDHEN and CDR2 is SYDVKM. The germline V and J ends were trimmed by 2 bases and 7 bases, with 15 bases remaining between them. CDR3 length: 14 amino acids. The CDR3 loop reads CASSLVTVLGEQYF. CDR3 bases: TGTGCCAGCAGTTTAGTAACAGTCCTCGGAGAGCAGTACTTC.

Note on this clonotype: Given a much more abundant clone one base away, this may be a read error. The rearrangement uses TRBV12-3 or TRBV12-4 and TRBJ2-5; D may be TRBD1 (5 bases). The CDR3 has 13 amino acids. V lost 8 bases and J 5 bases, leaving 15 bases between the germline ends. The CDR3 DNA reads TGTGCCAGCGGGGCACTTGGCGACGAGACCCAGTACTTC. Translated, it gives CASGALGDETQYF.

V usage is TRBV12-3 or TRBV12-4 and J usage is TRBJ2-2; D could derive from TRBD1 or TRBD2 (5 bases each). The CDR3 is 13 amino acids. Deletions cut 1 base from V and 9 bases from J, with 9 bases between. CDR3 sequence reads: CASSLGGTRELFF. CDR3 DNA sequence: TGTGCCAGCAGTTTAGGGGGGACCCGGGAGCTGTTTTTT.

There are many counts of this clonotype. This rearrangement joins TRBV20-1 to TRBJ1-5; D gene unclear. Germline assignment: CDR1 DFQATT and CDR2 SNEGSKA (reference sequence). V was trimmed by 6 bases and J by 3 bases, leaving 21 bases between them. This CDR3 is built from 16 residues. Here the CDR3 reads CSAPWIDSGPNQPQHF. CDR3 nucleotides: TGCAGTGCCCCCTGGATAGATTCAGGCCCCAATCAGCCCCAGCATTTT.